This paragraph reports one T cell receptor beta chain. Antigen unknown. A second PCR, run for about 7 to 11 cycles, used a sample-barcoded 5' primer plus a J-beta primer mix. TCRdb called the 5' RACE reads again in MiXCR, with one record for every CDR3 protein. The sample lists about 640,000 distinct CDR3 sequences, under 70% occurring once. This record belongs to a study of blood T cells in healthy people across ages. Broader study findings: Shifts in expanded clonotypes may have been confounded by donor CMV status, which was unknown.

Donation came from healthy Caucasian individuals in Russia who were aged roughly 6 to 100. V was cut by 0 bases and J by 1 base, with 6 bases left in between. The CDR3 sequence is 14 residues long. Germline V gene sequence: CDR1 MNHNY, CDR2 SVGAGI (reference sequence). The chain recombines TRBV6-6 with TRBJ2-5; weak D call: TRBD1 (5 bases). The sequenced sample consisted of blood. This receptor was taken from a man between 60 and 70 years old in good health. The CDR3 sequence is CASSYSRVQETQYF. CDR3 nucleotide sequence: TGTGCCAGCAGTTACTCCAGGGTCCAAGAGACCCAGTACTTC.